These 7 T cell receptor beta chains came from one sample sequenced in a study of immune characterization of retroperitoneal liposarcoma. TCRdb redid the calling of the PCR reads with MiXCR, one entry per CDR3 protein. The table includes fewer than 7,500 distinct CDR3 sequences, more than 25% detected once. The source material was blood. These TCRs come from a male donor with retroperitoneal liposarcoma.

The sample holds many counts of this clonotype. The V call is TRBV6-6, the J call TRBJ2-2; D might be TRBD1 (5 bases). The CDR3 contains 13 residues. CDR1 is MNHNY and CDR2 is SVGAGI in the germline V gene (reference sequence). Trimming removed 0 bases from V and 7 bases from J, with 6 bases in between. The CDR3 DNA is TGTGCCAGCAGTTACTCGGGGCTCGGGGAGCTGTTTTTT. Amino acid sequence: CASSYSGLGELFF.

At least ten counts were recorded for this clonotype. The CDR3 bases are TGCGCCAGCAGCCAAGTGGACAGTAGCTCCTACAATGAGCAGTTCTTC. Its protein is CASSQVDSSSYNEQFF. V gene TRBV4-1 combines with J gene TRBJ2-1, with D possibly TRBD1 on 6 matching bases. The CDR3 is made up of 16 amino acids. CDR1 and CDR2 (germline): MGHRA, YSYEKL. The V end was cut by 1 base, the J end by 0 bases, with 10 bases between.

This clonotype was found many times. The chain couples TRBV7-2 to TRBJ2-3; TRBD2 aligns across 10 bases. Germline V CDR1 and CDR2: SGHTA, FQGNSA. There are 15 residues in the CDR3. V was pared by 8 bases and J by 5 bases, with 10 bases of the junction left unmatched. The CDR3 DNA reads TGTGCCAGCCTCCGCGGAGCGGGGGGGCAAGATACGCAGTATTTT. Translation gives CASLRGAGGQDTQYF.

The genes are TRBV12-3 or TRBV12-4 and TRBJ1-1; D call uncertain. The CDR3 spans 14 residues. Trimming removed 8 bases from V and 0 bases from J, with 13 bases in between. CDR3 DNA: TGTGCCAGCCGCGCCTCGACCATGAACACTGAAGCTTTCTTT. Protein product: CASRASTMNTEAFF.

This clonotype is labeled as large. The CDR3 loop reads CASSAGNRVNEQFF. The CDR3 bases are TGTGCCAGCAGCGCTGGAAACAGGGTTAATGAGCAGTTCTTC. The chain joins TRBV7-2 to TRBJ2-1; perhaps TRBD1 as D (6 bases). CDR1 and CDR2 (germline): SGHTA, FQGNSA. CDR3 length equals 14 residues. With 5 bases removed from V and 7 bases from J, the gap between germline ends came to 15 bases.

This clonotype occurred a few times. This chain links TRBV4-3 with TRBJ2-7, with D tentatively TRBD1 (5 bases). Germline CDR1 is LGHNA and CDR2 is YSLEER. V lost 0 bases, J lost 4 bases, and 13 bases lay in between. The CDR3 is 15 residues long. CDR3 DNA: TGCGCCAGCAGCCAAGAGCAAGCAGGGCGGTACGAGCAGTACTTC. Its protein product is CASSQEQAGRYEQYF.

The genes are TRBV7-2 and TRBJ2-3; 9 bases agree with TRBD2. Germline CDR1 is SGHTA and CDR2 is FQGNSA. V shed 5 bases, J shed 4 bases, and the junction held 7 bases outside the gene matches. The CDR3 contains 15 residues. This CDR3 reads CASSAAGGGADTQYF. CDR3 in DNA: TGTGCCAGCAGCGCAGCGGGGGGAGGGGCAGATACGCAGTATTTT.